This T cell receptor (beta chain) comes out of a study of shared clonotypes between healthy human individuals. Study observations and caveats: Sampling covered nothing but blood. Tissue TCR repertoires likely differ from those found in blood.

Assay: immunoSEQ multiplex PCR; the TCRdb copy retains only in-frame clones and omits some. The sample lists about 600,000 clones, just under 97% occurring once. For this clone: What it binds is unknown.

CD45RO-negative, CCR7-positively selected cells formed the naive CD8 fraction, excluding terminally differentiated effector memory CD45RA+ cells. CDR3 length equals 11 residues. The ends were cut back, 3 bases at V and 9 bases at J, with 6 bases in the middle. CDR1 and CDR2 from the germline V gene are DFQATT and SNEGSKA (reference sequence). The rearrangement uses TRBV20-1 and TRBJ1-6, with D unclear. This receptor was taken from a woman aged 30 to 39 in good health. Sequenced: naive CD8+ T cells sorted from blood. This CDR3 reads CSASEISPLHF. CDR3 nucleotides: TGCAGTGCTAGTGAAATTTCACCCCTCCACTTT.